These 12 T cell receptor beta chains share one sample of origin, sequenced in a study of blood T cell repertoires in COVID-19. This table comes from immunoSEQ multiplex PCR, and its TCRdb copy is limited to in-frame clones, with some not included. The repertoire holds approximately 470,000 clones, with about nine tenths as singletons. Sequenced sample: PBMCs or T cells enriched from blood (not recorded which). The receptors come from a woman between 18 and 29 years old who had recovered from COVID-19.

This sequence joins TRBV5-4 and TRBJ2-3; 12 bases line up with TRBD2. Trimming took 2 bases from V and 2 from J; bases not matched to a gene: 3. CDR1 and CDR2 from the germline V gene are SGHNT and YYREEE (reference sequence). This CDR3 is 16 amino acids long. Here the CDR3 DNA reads TGTGCCAGCAGCTTTCTAGCGGGGGGGGACACAGATACGCAGTATTTT. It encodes CASSFLAGGDTDTQYF. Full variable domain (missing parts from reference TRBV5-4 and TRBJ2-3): ETGVTQSPTHLIKTRGQQVTLRCSSQSGHNTVSWYQQALGQGPQFIFQYYREEENGRGNFPPRFSGLQFPNYSSELNVNALELDDSALYLCASSFLAGGDTDTQYFGPGTRLTVL.

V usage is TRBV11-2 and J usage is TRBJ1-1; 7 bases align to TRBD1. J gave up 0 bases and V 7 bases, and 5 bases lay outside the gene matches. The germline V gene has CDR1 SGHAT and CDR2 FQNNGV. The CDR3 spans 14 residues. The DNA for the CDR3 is TGTGCCAGCACCCAGGACAGGTTGAACACTGAAGCTTTCTTT. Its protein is CASTQDRLNTEAFF.

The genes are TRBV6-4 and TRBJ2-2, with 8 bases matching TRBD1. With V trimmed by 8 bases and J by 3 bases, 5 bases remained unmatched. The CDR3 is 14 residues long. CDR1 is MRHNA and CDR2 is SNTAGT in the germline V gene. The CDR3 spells CASRLQGDTGELFF. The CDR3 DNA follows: TGTGCCAGCCGCTTACAGGGGGACACCGGGGAGCTGTTTTTT.

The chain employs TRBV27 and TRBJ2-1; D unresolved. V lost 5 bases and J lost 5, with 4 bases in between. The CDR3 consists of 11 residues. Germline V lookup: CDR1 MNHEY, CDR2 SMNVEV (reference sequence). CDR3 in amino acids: CASSVNNEQFF. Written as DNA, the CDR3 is TGTGCCAGCAGTGTAAACAATGAGCAGTTCTTC.

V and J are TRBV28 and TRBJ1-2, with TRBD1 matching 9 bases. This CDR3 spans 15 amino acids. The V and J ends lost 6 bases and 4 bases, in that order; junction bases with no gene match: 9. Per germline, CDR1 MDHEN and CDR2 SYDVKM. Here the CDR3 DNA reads TGTGCCAGCAGCTCCGGGACAGGGACAATCTATGGCTACACCTTC. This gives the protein CASSSGTGTIYGYTF.

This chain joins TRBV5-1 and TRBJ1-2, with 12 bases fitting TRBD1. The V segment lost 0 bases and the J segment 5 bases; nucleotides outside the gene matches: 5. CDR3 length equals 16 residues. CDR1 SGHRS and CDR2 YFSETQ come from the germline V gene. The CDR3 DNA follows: TGCGCCAGCAGCTTGGAAGGGACAGGGGGCAGATATGGCTACACCTTC. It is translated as CASSLEGTGGRYGYTF.

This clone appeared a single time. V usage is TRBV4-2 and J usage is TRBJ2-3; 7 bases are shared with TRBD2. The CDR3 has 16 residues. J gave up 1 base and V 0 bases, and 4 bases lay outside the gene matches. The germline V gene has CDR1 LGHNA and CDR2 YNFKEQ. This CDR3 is CASSQDPAGRTDTQYF. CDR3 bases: TGTGCCAGCAGCCAAGATCCAGCGGGGCGCACAGATACGCAGTATTTT.

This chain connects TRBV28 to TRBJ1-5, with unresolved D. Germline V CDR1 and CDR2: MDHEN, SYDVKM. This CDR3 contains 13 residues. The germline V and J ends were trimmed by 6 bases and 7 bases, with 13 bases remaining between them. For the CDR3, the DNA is TGTGCCAGCAGCCAGACTGTATGGCAGCCCCAGCATTTT. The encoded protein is CASSQTVWQPQHF.

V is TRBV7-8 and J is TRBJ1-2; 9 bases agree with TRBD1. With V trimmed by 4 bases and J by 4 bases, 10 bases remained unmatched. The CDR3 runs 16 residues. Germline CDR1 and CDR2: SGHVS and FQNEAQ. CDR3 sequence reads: CASSYQGQGRSYGYTF. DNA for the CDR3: TGTGCCAGCAGCTACCAAGGACAGGGGAGGAGCTATGGCTACACCTTC.

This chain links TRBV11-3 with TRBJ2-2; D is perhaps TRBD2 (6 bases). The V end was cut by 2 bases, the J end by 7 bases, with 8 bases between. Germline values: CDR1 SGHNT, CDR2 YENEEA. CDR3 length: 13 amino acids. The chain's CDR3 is CASSLWGDGELFF. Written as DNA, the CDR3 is TGTGCCAGCAGCTTATGGGGGGACGGGGAGCTGTTTTTT.

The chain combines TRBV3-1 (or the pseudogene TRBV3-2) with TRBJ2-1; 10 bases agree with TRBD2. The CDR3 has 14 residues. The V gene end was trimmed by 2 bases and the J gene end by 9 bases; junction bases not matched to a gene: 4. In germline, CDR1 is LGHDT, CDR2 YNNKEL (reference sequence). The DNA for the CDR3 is TGTGCCAGCAGCCAAATAGCGGGGGGAGGTGAGCAGTTCTTC. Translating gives CASSQIAGGGEQFF.

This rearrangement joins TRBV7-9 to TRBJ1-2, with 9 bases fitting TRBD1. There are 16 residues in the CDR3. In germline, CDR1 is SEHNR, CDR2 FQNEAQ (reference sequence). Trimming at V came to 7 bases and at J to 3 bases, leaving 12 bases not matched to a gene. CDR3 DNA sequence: TGTGCCAGCAACAGACGAGGGACAGGGAAGGACTATGGCTACACCTTC. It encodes CASNRRGTGKDYGYTF.